This T cell receptor (beta chain) was sequenced in a study of T cells in Graves' hyperthyroidism and ophthalmopathy. Study details: Blood from the periphery was taken at initial diagnosis, before any treatment. Findings of the study overall: In blood, most of the thyroid clonotypes expanded above 0.001 were also present. The model made its ophthalmopathy prediction, and onset followed a median about 6 months later.

Investigators excluded patients with uncontrolled infection, other autoimmune disease, pregnancy or lactation. What was amplified from RNA transcripts were TCR beta CDR3 regions. The TCR CDR3 was amplified in a first-round RT-PCR using the HTBI primer set. TCRdb reprocessed the multiplex PCR reads via MiXCR and lists one record per CDR3 protein. The top ten hold roughly a tenth of the sample, which has some 760,000 distinct CDR3 sequences, 13% to 15% seen once. This clonotype was found many times. The antigen remains unidentified. The CDR3 covers 14 residues. CDR1 is KGHDR and CDR2 is SFDVKD in the germline V gene. The J segment lost 4 bases and the V segment lost 9 bases, leaving 6 bases of the junction unmatched.

The genes are TRBV24-1 and TRBJ1-5; TRBD1 matches 9 bases. The sequence derives from a woman younger than 30 with Graves' hyperthyroidism. The sequencing input was blood. CDR3 bases: TGTGCCACCTCTACAGGGGGCCCTAATCAGCCCCAGCATTTT. This codes for CATSTGGPNQPQHF.